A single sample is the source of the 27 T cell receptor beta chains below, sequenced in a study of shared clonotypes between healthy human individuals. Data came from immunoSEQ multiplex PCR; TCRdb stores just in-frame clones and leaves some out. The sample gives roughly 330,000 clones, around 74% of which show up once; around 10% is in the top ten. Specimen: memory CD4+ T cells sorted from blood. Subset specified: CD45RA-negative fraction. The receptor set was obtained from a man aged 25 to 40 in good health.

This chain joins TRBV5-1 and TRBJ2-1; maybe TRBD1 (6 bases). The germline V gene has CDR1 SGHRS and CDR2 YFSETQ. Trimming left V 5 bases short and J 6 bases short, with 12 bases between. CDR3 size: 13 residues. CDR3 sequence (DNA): TGCGCCAGCAGGGACAGCGGTACCAATGAGCAGTTCTTC. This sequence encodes CASRDSGTNEQFF.

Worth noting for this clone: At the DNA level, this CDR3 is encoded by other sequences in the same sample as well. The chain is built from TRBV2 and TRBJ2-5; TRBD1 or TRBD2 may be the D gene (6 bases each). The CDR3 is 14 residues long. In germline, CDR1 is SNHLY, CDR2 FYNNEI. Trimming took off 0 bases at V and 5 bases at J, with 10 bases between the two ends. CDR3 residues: CASSEAGGRETQYF. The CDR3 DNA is TGTGCCAGCAGTGAAGCGGGGGGCAGGGAGACCCAGTACTTC.

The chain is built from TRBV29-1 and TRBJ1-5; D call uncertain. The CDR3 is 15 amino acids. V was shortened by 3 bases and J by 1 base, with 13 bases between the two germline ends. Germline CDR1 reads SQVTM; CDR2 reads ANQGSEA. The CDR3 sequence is CSVEIAGKSNQPQHF. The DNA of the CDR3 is TGCAGCGTTGAGATTGCGGGTAAAAGCAATCAGCCCCAGCATTTT.

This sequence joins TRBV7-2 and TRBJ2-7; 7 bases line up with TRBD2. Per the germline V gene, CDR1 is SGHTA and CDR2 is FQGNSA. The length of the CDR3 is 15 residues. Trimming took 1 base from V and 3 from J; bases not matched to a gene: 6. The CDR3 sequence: CASSLVGEGLYEQYF. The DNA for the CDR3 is TGTGCCAGCAGCTTAGTCGGGGAGGGCCTCTACGAGCAGTACTTC.

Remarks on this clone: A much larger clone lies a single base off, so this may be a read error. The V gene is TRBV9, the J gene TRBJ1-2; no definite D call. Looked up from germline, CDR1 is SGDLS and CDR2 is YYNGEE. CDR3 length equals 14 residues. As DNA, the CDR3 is TGTGCCAGCAGCGTAGGCTTGAGTAACTATGACTACACCTTC. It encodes CASSVGLSNYDYTF.

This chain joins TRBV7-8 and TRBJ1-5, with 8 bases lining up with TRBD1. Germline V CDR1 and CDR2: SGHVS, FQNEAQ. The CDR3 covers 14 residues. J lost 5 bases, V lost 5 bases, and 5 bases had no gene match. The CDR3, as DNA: TGTGCCAGCAGCACGCTGACAGGGGATCAGCCCCAGCATTTT. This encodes CASSTLTGDQPQHF. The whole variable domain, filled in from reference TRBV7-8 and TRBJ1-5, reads GAGVSQSPRYKVAKRGQDVALRCDPISGHVSLFWYQQALGQGPEFLTYFQNEAQLDKSGLPSDRFFAERPEGSVSTLKIQRTQQEDSAVYLCASSTLTGDQPQHFGDGTRLSIL.

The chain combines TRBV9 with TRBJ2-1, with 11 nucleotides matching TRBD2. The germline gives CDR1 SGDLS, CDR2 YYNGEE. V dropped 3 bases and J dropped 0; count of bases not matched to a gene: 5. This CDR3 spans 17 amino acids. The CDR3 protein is CASSAQTSGNSYNEQFF. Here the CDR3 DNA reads TGTGCCAGCAGCGCCCAGACTAGCGGGAACTCCTACAATGAGCAGTTCTTC.

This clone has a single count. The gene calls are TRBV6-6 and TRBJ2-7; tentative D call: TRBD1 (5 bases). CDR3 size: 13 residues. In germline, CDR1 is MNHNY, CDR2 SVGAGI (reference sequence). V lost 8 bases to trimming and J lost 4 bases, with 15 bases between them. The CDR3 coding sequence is TGTGCCAGCCTGAGACAGCTTGAGTACGAGCAGTACTTC. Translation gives CASLRQLEYEQYF.

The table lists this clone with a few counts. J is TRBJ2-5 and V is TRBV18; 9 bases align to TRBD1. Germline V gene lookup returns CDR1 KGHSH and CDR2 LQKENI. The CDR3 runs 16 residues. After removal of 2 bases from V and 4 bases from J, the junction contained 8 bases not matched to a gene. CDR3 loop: CASSPDRDRVRETQYF. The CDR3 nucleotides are TGTGCCAGCTCACCAGACCGGGACAGGGTTAGAGAGACCCAGTACTTC.

CDR3 in amino acids: CASSSDGQGGYTF. The CDR3 coding sequence is TGTGCCAGCAGTTCAGACGGACAGGGTGGCTACACCTTC. The J gene is TRBJ1-2, the V gene TRBV7-2, with 8 bases aligning to TRBD1. The V gene end was trimmed by 6 bases and the J gene end by 7 bases; junction bases not matched to a gene: 7. CDR3 length equals 13 residues. Germline CDR1 is SGHTA and CDR2 is FQGNSA. Based on the CDR3 plus reference TRBV7-2 and TRBJ1-2, the full variable domain is GAGVSQSPSNKVTEKGKDVELRCDPISGHTALYWYRQSLGQGLEFLIYFQGNSAPDKSGLPSDRFSAERTGGSVSTLTIQRTQQEDSAVYLCASSSDGQGGYTFGSGTRLTVV.

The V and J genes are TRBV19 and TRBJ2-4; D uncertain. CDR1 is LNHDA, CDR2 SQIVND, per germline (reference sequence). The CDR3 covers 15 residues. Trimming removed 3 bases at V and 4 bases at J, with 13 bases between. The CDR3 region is CASSIGEVGKNIQYF. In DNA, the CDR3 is TGTGCCAGTAGTATTGGCGAGGTCGGTAAAAACATTCAGTACTTC.

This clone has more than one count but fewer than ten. CDR3 nucleotides: TGTGCCAGCAGCCCGCACCACAGGGATAAGTCCTACAATGAGCAGTTCTTC. Translated, it gives CASSPHHRDKSYNEQFF. V usage is TRBV11-2 and J usage is TRBJ2-1, with D possibly being TRBD1 (6 bases). The germline CDR1 and CDR2 sequences are SGHAT and FQNNGV. V was shortened by 5 bases and J by 1 base, with 18 bases between the two germline ends. The CDR3 covers 17 residues.

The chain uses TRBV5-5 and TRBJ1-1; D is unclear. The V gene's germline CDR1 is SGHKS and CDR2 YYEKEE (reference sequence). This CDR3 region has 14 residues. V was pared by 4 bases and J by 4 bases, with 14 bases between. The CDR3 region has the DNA TGTGCCAGCAGCCTCCAAGGTGGGCGCACTGAAGCTTTCTTT. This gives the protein CASSLQGGRTEAFF.

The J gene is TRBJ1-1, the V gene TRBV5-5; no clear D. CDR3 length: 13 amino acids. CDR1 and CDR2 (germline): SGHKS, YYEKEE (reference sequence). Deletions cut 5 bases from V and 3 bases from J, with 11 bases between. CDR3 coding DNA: TGTGCCAGCAGTCCCATAGTGGACACTGAAGCTTTCTTT. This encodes CASSPIVDTEAFF. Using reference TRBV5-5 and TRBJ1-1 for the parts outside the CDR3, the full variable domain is DAGVTQSPTHLIKTRGQQVTLRCSPISGHKSVSWYQQVLGQGPQFIFQYYEKEERGRGNFPDRFSARQFPNYSSELNVNALLLGDSALYLCASSPIVDTEAFFGQGTRLTVV.

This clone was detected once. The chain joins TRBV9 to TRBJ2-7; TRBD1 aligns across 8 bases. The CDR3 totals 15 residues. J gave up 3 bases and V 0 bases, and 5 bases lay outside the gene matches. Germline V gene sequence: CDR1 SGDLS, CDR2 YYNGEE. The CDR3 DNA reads TGTGCCAGCAGCGTAGCTCTAGACAGGGGCTACGAGCAGTACTTC. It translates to CASSVALDRGYEQYF.

For the CDR3, the DNA is TGCAGCGTTGAAGGGGCACAACAAGAGACCCAGTACTTC. Its translation is CSVEGAQQETQYF. V gene TRBV29-1 combines with J gene TRBJ2-5; no definite D call. This CDR3 has 13 amino acids. The V gene's germline CDR1 is SQVTM and CDR2 ANQGSEA. V shed 1 base and J shed 2 bases, with 8 bases lying between them.

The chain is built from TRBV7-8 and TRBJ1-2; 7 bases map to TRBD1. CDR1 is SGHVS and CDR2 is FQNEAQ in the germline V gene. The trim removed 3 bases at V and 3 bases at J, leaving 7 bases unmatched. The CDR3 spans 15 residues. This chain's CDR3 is CASSFSGTEDYGYTF. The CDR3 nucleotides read TGTGCCAGCAGCTTTTCCGGGACAGAAGACTATGGCTACACCTTC.

Written as DNA, the CDR3 is TGTGCCAGCAGCCCTGGGACAGTCCCTAACTATGGCTACACCTTC. Translated, it gives CASSPGTVPNYGYTF. J is TRBJ1-2 and V is TRBV11-2; 7 bases are shared with TRBD1. The trim removed 5 bases at V and 0 bases at J, leaving 6 bases unmatched. The CDR3 contains 15 residues. The germline V gene encodes CDR1 SGHAT and CDR2 FQNNGV.

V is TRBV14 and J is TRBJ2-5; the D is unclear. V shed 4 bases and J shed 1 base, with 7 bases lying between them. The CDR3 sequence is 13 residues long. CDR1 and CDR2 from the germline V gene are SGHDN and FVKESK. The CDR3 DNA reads TGTGCCAGCAGCCGAATGACCCAAGAGACCCAGTACTTC. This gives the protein CASSRMTQETQYF.

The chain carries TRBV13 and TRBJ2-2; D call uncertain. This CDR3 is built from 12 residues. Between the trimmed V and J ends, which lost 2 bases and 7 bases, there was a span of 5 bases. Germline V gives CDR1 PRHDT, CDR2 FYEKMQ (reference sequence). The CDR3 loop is CASSLRNGELFF. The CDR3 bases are TGTGCCAGCAGCTTACGGAACGGGGAGCTGTTTTTT.

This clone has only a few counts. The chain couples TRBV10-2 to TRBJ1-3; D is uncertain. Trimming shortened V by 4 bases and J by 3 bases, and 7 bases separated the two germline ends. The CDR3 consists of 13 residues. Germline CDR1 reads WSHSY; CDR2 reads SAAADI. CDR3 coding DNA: TGCGCCAGCAGTGTAGGTGGTGGAAACACCATATATTTT. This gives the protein CASSVGGGNTIYF.

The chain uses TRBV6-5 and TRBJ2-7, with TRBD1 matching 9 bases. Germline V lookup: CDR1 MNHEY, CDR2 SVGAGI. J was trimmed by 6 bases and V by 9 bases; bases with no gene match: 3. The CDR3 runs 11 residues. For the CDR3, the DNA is TGTGCCAGTACGGACAGGGGCGAGCAGTACTTC. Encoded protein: CASTDRGEQYF.

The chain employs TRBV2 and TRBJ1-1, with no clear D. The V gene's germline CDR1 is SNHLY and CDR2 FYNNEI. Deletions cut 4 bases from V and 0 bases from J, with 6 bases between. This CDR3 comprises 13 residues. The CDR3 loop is CASSGLLNTEAFF. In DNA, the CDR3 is TGTGCCAGCAGTGGACTGCTGAACACTGAAGCTTTCTTT.

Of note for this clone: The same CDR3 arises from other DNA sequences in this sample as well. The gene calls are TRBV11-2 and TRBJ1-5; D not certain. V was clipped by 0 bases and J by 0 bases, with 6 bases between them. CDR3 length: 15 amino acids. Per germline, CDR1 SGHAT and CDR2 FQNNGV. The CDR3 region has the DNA TGTGCCAGCAGCTTAGATGGCAATAGCAATCAGCCCCAGCATTTT. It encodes CASSLDGNSNQPQHF. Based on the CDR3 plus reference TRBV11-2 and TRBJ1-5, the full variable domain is EAGVAQSPRYKIIEKRQSVAFWCNPISGHATLYWYQQILGQGPKLLIQFQNNGVVDDSQLPKDRFSAERLKGVDSTLKIQPAKLEDSAVYLCASSLDGNSNQPQHFGDGTRLSIL.

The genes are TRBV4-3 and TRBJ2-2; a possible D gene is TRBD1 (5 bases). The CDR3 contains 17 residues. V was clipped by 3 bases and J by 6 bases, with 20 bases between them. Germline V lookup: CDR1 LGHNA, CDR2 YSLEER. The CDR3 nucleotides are TGCGCCAGCAGCCAGACGATCAGGCAGGGTCAGCCCGGGGAGCTGTTTTTT. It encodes CASSQTIRQGQPGELFF.

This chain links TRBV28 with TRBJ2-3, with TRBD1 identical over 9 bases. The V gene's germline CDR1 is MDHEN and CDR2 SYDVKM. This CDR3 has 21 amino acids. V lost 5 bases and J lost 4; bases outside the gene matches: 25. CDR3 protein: CASSLPRGTGQTPGLPDTQYF. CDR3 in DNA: TGTGCCAGCAGTCTACCACGGGGGACAGGGCAAACCCCCGGCCTCCCAGATACGCAGTATTTT.

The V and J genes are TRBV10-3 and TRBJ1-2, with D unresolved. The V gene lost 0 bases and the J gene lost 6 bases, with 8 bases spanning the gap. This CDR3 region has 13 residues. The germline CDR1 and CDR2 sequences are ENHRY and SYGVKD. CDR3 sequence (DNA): TGTGCCATCAGTGAGTCGCTAGGAAATGGCTACACCTTC. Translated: CAISESLGNGYTF.